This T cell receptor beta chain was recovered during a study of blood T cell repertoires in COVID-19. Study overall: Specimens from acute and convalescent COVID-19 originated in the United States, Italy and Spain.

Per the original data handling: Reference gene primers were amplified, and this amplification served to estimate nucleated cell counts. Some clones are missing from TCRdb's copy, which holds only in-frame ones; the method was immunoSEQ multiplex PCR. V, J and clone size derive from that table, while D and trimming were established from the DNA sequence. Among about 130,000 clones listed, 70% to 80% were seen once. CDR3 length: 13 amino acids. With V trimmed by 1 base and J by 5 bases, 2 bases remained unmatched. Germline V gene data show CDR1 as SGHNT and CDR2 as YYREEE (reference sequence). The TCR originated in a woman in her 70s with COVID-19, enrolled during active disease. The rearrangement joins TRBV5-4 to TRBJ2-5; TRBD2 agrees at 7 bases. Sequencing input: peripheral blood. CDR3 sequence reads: CASSLKGGETQYF. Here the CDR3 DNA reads TGTGCCAGCAGCTTGAAGGGAGGGGAGACCCAGTACTTC.